The 3 T cell receptor beta chains given below trace back to one sample, sequenced in a study of STAT5B mutations in CD4+ large granular lymphocyte leukemia. Using immunoSEQ multiplex PCR, the repertoire was profiled, and TCRdb retains in-frame clones only, with some absent. The sample has about 32,000 clones, around two thirds seen once. The sample consisted of CD4+ T cells from blood buffy coats. All receptors derive from a human donor in good health.

The J gene is TRBJ1-6, the V gene TRBV6-6; TRBD1 agrees at 9 bases. Looked up from germline, CDR1 is MNHNY and CDR2 is SVGAGI (reference sequence). The V and J ends lost 0 bases and 7 bases, in that order; junction bases with no gene match: 1. The length of the CDR3 is 15 residues. The CDR3: CASSYSGTGNSPLHF. CDR3 in DNA: TGTGCCAGCAGTTACTCTGGGACAGGGAATTCACCCCTCCACTTT.

J is TRBJ2-1 and V is TRBV20-1, with D maybe TRBD2 (5 bases). Germline V gene data show CDR1 as DFQATT and CDR2 as SNEGSKA (reference sequence). This CDR3 has 11 amino acids. The V and J ends lost 3 bases and 7 bases respectively, with 7 bases between them. CDR3 protein: CSASPGNEQFF. The CDR3 bases are TGCAGTGCTAGTCCGGGGAATGAGCAGTTCTTC.

The V gene is TRBV7-6, the J gene TRBJ2-3, with D tentatively TRBD2 (7 bases). V was trimmed by 8 bases and J by 6 bases, leaving 21 bases between them. The CDR3 is 15 amino acids. Germline V gives CDR1 SGHVS, CDR2 FNYEAQ. This CDR3 is CASLRGATPVDTQYF. In DNA form, the CDR3 reads TGTGCCAGCCTCCGGGGGGCCACGCCGGTCGATACGCAGTATTTT.